Below, 30 T cell receptor beta chains from the same sample are listed, as sequenced in a study of blood T cells in healthy people across ages. Combining a sample-barcoded 5' primer with a J-beta primer mix, a second PCR ran for roughly 6 to 12 cycles. TCRdb re-called the 5' RACE reads with MiXCR, one entry per CDR3 protein. The sample lists roughly 1 million distinct CDR3 sequences; almost 25% were seen once. Separately, the same data were catalogued under a study of T cells of mothers and their children.

Sample: blood. These receptor sequences come from a girl aged 2 to 9 in good health.

The chain is built from TRBV4-1 and TRBJ2-5, with D possibly called TRBD1 or TRBD2 (7 bases each). This CDR3 contains 13 residues. Between the trimmed V and J ends, which lost 4 bases and 10 bases, there was a span of 16 bases. Germline CDR1 is MGHRA and CDR2 is YSYEKL. CDR3 in DNA: TGCGCCAGCAGCCCCATCAGGGGGGGGGACCAGTACTTC. This translates into CASSPIRGGDQYF.

This chain connects TRBV5-1 to TRBJ2-3; TRBD1 agrees at 8 bases. Looked up from germline, CDR1 is SGHRS and CDR2 is YFSETQ. CDR3 length equals 14 residues. V was pared by 7 bases and J by 3 bases, with 7 bases of the junction left unmatched. CDR3 protein: CASSQGAETDTQYF. The CDR3 DNA follows: TGCGCCAGCTCTCAGGGGGCAGAGACAGATACGCAGTATTTT.

This clonotype turned up a few times. The CDR3 region has the DNA TGTGCCAGCAGCTTAGACCGCCTAGCTCTGGGAGAGACCCAGTACTTC. This encodes CASSLDRLALGETQYF. This chain connects TRBV7-2 to TRBJ2-1, with D tentatively TRBD2 (5 bases). The end of the DNA fits TRBJ2-5 better, so the J call may be wrong. Germline loops: CDR1 SGHTA, CDR2 FQGNSA. The CDR3 covers 16 residues.

The chain links TRBV28 to TRBJ2-7; unclear D gene. The V gene lost 5 bases and the J gene lost 4 bases, with 24 bases spanning the gap. CDR3 size: 17 residues. Germline V gene data show CDR1 as MDHEN and CDR2 as SYDVKM. The CDR3 region is CASSPPAPLVGSYEQYF. CDR3 in DNA: TGTGCCAGCAGTCCGCCGGCCCCACTGGTGGGATCATACGAGCAGTACTTC.

This clonotype showed up just a few times. This sequence joins TRBV9 and TRBJ2-5; TRBD1 is a possible D gene (6 bases). The last part of the DNA fits TRBJ2-1 better; the J call may be wrong. In germline, CDR1 is SGDLS, CDR2 YYNGEE. CDR3 length: 15 residues. The CDR3 nucleotides are TGTGCCAGCAGCGCAGACCCAGGGGCCTCCAATGAGCAGTTCTTC. It encodes CASSADPGASNEQFF.

A few counts support this clonotype. The chain couples TRBV9 to TRBJ1-2, with 8 bases lining up with TRBD1. CDR3 size: 11 residues. CDR1 and CDR2 (germline): SGDLS, YYNGEE. The junction had 4 bases not matched to a gene; V was cut back by 7 bases and J by 8 bases. This chain's CDR3 is CASGQGRGYTF. The CDR3, as DNA: TGTGCCAGCGGACAGGGACGGGGCTACACCTTC.

This clonotype has only a few counts. The chain joins TRBV15 to TRBJ1-4; 9 bases are a match to TRBD1. V lost 2 bases and J lost 8; bases outside the gene matches: 9. This CDR3 is 16 amino acids long. Germline CDR1 and CDR2: LNHNV and YYDKDF (reference sequence). CDR3 sequence: CATSRPQQGAGEKLFF. As DNA, the CDR3 is TGTGCCACCAGCAGACCGCAACAGGGGGCAGGGGAAAAACTGTTTTTT. The complete variable domain, with remaining parts taken from reference TRBV15 and TRBJ1-4, reads DAMVIQNPRYQVTQFGKPVTLSCSQTLNHNVMYWYQQKSSQAPKLLFHYYDKDFNNEADTPDNFQSRRPNTSFCFLDIRSPGLGDTAMYLCATSRPQQGAGEKLFFGSGTQLSVL.

Concerning this clonotype: Compared with germline, one end of the junction differs, possibly owing to a read error. The V call is TRBV7-2, the J call TRBJ2-5; D gene unclear. The CDR3 loop spans 11 amino acids. CDR1 is SGHTA and CDR2 is FQGNSA in the germline V gene. CDR3 amino acids: CASTLKETQSF. Here the CDR3 DNA reads TGTGCCAGCACCTTGAAAGAGACCCAGTCCTTC.

The chain employs TRBV27 and TRBJ2-1; 8 bases agree with TRBD2. CDR1 is MNHEY and CDR2 is SMNVEV in the germline V gene (reference sequence). This CDR3 has 15 residues. V shed 5 bases and J 4 bases; nucleotides not matched to a gene: 7. The CDR3, as DNA: TGTGCCAGCAGTCCGATGACTAGCGAGTACAATGAGCAGTTCTTC. It translates to CASSPMTSEYNEQFF.

The CDR3 sequence is CSARLAPDDKNIQYF. The CDR3 DNA reads TGCAGTGCTAGGTTGGCCCCGGATGACAAAAACATTCAGTACTTC. The chain combines TRBV20-1 with TRBJ2-4; D is uncertain. This CDR3 has 15 amino acids. Trimming left V 3 bases short and J 3 bases short, with 15 bases between. Germline lookup yields CDR1 DFQATT and CDR2 SNEGSKA (reference sequence).

The V call is TRBV2, the J call TRBJ2-1; weak D call: TRBD2 (7 bases). V was pared by 6 bases and J by 9 bases, with 18 bases between. The germline gives CDR1 SNHLY, CDR2 FYNNEI. This CDR3 has 14 residues. The CDR3 nucleotides are TGTGCCAGCAGGAAAAGGGGGGGTTGGAGTGAGCAGTTCTTC. It specifies CASRKRGGWSEQFF. Complete variable domain (other parts from reference TRBV2 and TRBJ2-1): EPEVTQTPSHQVTQMGQEVILRCVPISNHLYFYWYRQILGQKVEFLVSFYNNEISEKSEIFDDQFSVERPDGSNFTLKIRSTKLEDSAMYFCASRKRGGWSEQFFGPGTRLTVL.

The rearrangement uses TRBV6-1 and TRBJ2-5; D unresolved. Deletions cut 5 bases from V and 2 bases from J, with 12 bases between. From germline, CDR1 is MNHNS and CDR2 SASEGT. This CDR3 is 14 amino acids long. CDR3: CASSSTYGQETQYF. The CDR3 coding sequence is TGTGCCAGCAGTTCGACATATGGACAAGAGACCCAGTACTTC.

This clonotype was counted a few times. The chain links TRBV12-3 or TRBV12-4 to TRBJ1-6, with D unclear. Deletions cut 5 bases from V and 9 bases from J, with 8 bases between. The CDR3 spans 12 residues. In DNA form, the CDR3 reads TGTGCCAGCAGTGGCGGCCCTTCACCCCTCCACTTT. It specifies CASSGGPSPLHF.

About this clonotype: In this CDR3 the conserved last residue, phenylalanine or tryptophan, is missing, so a read error is likely. The CDR3 sequence is CASSLVTHYEQYL. CDR3 DNA: TGTGCCAGCAGCTTAGTAACCCACTACGAGCAGTACCTC. This chain joins TRBV7-2 and TRBJ2-5; D not resolved. With the DNA end fitting TRBJ2-7 better, the J assignment may be wrong. Germline-derived CDR1 and CDR2 are SGHTA and FQGNSA. This CDR3 spans 13 amino acids.

The rearrangement links TRBV18 to TRBJ2-2, with D unresolved. The CDR3 loop spans 14 amino acids. Deletions cut 3 bases from V and 0 bases from J, with 5 bases between. Per germline, CDR1 KGHSH and CDR2 LQKENI. The CDR3 coding sequence is TGTGCCAGCTCACCGTTAACGAACACCGGGGAGCTGTTTTTT. It translates to CASSPLTNTGELFF.

V is TRBV5-1 and J is TRBJ2-3, with D perhaps matching TRBD2 (6 bases). The V end lost 5 bases, the J end lost 4 bases, and 17 bases lay between the germline ends. Germline loops: CDR1 SGHRS, CDR2 YFSETQ. CDR3 length: 15 residues. CDR3 loop: CASSSRGDSPDTQYF. The CDR3 bases are TGCGCCAGCAGTTCTCGCGGGGATTCGCCAGATACGCAGTATTTT.

The chain employs TRBV11-2 and TRBJ2-1; 8 positions agree with TRBD2. V lost 5 bases and J lost 5; bases outside the gene matches: 5. The CDR3 runs to 14 residues. Per the germline V gene, CDR1 is SGHAT and CDR2 is FQNNGV. The CDR3 is CASSVGLDNNEQFF. CDR3 DNA sequence: TGTGCCAGCAGCGTGGGACTAGATAACAATGAGCAGTTCTTC.

The J gene is TRBJ2-5, the V gene TRBV7-9, with TRBD2 identical over 9 bases. With 10 bases clipped from V and 1 base from J, the junction kept 10 bases outside the gene matches. The CDR3 has 15 residues. Germline-derived CDR1 and CDR2 are SEHNR and FQNEAQ (reference sequence). The CDR3 sequence is CATSPTSGSQETQYF. The CDR3 DNA sequence: TGTGCCACCTCTCCGACTAGCGGCTCCCAAGAGACCCAGTACTTC.

This chain uses TRBV7-6 with TRBJ2-3; D unresolved. Deletions cut 5 bases from V and 3 bases from J, with 24 bases between. The CDR3 has 18 amino acids. CDR1 is SGHVS, CDR2 FNYEAQ, per germline. The DNA of the CDR3 is TGTGCCAGCAGCCCCCAGACGGGCGGTGGCGACTGGACAGATACGCAGTATTTT. Translating it yields CASSPQTGGGDWTDTQYF. The whole variable domain, filled in from reference TRBV7-6 and TRBJ2-3, reads GAGVSQSPRYKVTKRGQDVALRCDPISGHVSLYWYRQALGQGPEFLTYFNYEAQQDKSGLPNDRFSAERPEGSISTLTIQRTEQRDSAMYRCASSPQTGGGDWTDTQYFGPGTRLTVL.

This clonotype was recorded a few times. The chain carries TRBV7-2 and TRBJ1-5; no clear D. V lost 2 bases, J lost 5 bases, and 7 bases lay in between. Germline CDR1 reads SGHTA; CDR2 reads FQGNSA. The CDR3 covers 13 residues. CDR3 in amino acids: CASSLYSDQPQHF. The CDR3 coding sequence is TGTGCCAGCAGCTTATACTCGGATCAGCCCCAGCATTTT.

In its sample, this clonotype was seen a few times. The rearrangement uses TRBV7-9 and TRBJ2-3; D remains unclear. There are 12 residues in the CDR3. The V gene's germline CDR1 is SEHNR and CDR2 FQNEAQ (reference sequence). The V gene lost 4 bases and the J gene lost 6 bases, with 8 bases spanning the gap. CDR3 loop: CASSSTVDTQYF. CDR3 nucleotide sequence: TGTGCCAGCAGCTCCACCGTCGATACGCAGTATTTT. The full variable domain, rest sourced from reference TRBV7-9 and TRBJ2-3, is DTGVSQNPRHKITKRGQNVTFRCDPISEHNRLYWYRQTLGQGPEFLTYFQNEAQLEKSRLLSDRFSAERPKGSFSTLEIQRTEQGDSAMYLCASSSTVDTQYFGPGTRLTVL.

The chain combines TRBV6-1 with TRBJ2-1, with TRBD2 matching over 7 bases. Germline assignment: CDR1 MNHNS and CDR2 SASEGT. V was clipped by 5 bases and J by 6 bases; unmatched bases: 7. The CDR3 has 14 residues. In nucleotides, the CDR3 is TGTGCCAGCAGTTCCGAGGGACTACTCAATGAGCAGTTCTTC. Translation gives CASSSEGLLNEQFF.

This clonotype was seen a few times. One junction end does not reproduce the germline sequence, and a read error may be involved. The CDR3, as DNA: TGCGCCAGCAGTGATAAGCGGGGGGGCCGGAATGAGCAGTTCTTC. Protein: CASSDKRGGRNEQFF. The genes are TRBV2 and TRBJ2-1; 10 bases are a match to TRBD2. This CDR3 is 15 amino acids long. Germline loops: CDR1 SNHLY, CDR2 FYNNEI.

This clonotype was counted only a few times. The chain recombines TRBV27 with TRBJ1-5; tentatively, D is TRBD1 (6 bases). V was shortened by 4 bases and J by 9 bases, with 10 bases between the two germline ends. This CDR3 has 12 amino acids. The germline CDR1 and CDR2 sequences are MNHEY and SMNVEV (reference sequence). The CDR3 region has the DNA TGTGCCAGCAGTTCTAGGGGGGGGCCCCAGCATTTT. It encodes CASSSRGGPQHF.

The chain employs TRBV19 and TRBJ1-2; the D gene is possibly TRBD1 (6 bases). The CDR3 runs to 14 residues. Germline-derived CDR1 and CDR2 are LNHDA and SQIVND (reference sequence). V was cut by 7 bases and J by 2 bases, with 14 bases left in between. CDR3 sequence: CASNPGVSNYGYTF. The CDR3 DNA is TGTGCCAGTAACCCAGGGGTATCCAACTATGGCTACACCTTC.

This clonotype appeared once. V and J are TRBV12-3 or TRBV12-4 and TRBJ2-7, with TRBD2 matching 7 bases. V shed 6 bases, J shed 3 bases, and the junction held 14 bases outside the gene matches. CDR3 length: 16 amino acids. The DNA for the CDR3 is TGTGCCAGCAGCCGATCCCTAGCGGACCTGTACTACGAGCAGTACTTC. It translates to CASSRSLADLYYEQYF.

This clonotype turned up a few times. V usage is TRBV27 and J usage is TRBJ1-2; maybe TRBD1 (5 bases). V lost 3 bases and J lost 5, with 10 bases in between. This CDR3 spans 13 amino acids. Germline-derived CDR1 and CDR2 are MNHEY and SMNVEV (reference sequence). CDR3: CASSLEGQYGYTF. In DNA form, the CDR3 reads TGTGCCAGCAGTTTGGAGGGGCAATATGGCTACACCTTC.

The chain recombines TRBV29-1 with TRBJ2-1; TRBD1 matches at 7 bases. The germline CDR1 and CDR2 sequences are SQVTM and ANQGSEA. Trimming cost V 7 bases and J 4 bases; bases outside gene matches: 7. This CDR3 is 13 amino acids long. The CDR3: CSGGDSPYNEQFF. CDR3 DNA: TGCAGCGGTGGGGACAGTCCGTACAATGAGCAGTTCTTC.

The chain employs TRBV28 and TRBJ2-2; no clear D gene. This CDR3 has 15 residues. V lost 3 bases to trimming and J lost 0 bases, with 8 bases between them. Germline CDR1 reads MDHEN; CDR2 reads SYDVKM. CDR3 in amino acids: CASSLPSSNTGELFF. The CDR3 DNA reads TGTGCCAGCAGTTTGCCCTCCTCGAACACCGGGGAGCTGTTTTTT. Full variable domain (missing parts from reference TRBV28 and TRBJ2-2): DVKVTQSSRYLVKRTGEKVFLECVQDMDHENMFWYRQDPGLGLRLIYFSYDVKMKEKGDIPEGYSVSREKKERFSLILESASTNQTSMYLCASSLPSSNTGELFFGEGSRLTVL.

The gene calls are TRBV5-5 and TRBJ2-1; TRBD2 might be the D (5 bases). Germline V CDR1 and CDR2: SGHKS, YYEKEE (reference sequence). Trimming took 5 bases from V and 6 from J, leaving 18 bases between them. The CDR3 loop spans 15 amino acids. CDR3 coding DNA: TGTGCCAGCAGGACTCCGGGGTCGGGTGGCAATGAGCAGTTCTTC. It encodes CASRTPGSGGNEQFF.